The 21 T cell receptor beta chains listed next were all sequenced from one sample in a study of T cells in Graves' hyperthyroidism and ophthalmopathy. Amplification of TCR beta CDR3 regions used RNA as the template. TCR CDR3 underwent first-round RT-PCR with the HTBI primer set. Via MiXCR, TCRdb re-called the multiplex PCR reads, giving one row per CDR3 protein. The sample records 150,000 or so distinct CDR3 sequences, over 8% being singletons. Specimen: blood. These receptors were taken from a woman under 30 with Graves' hyperthyroidism that later progressed to Graves' ophthalmopathy.

This clonotype was seen at least ten times. The chain recombines TRBV3-1 with TRBJ2-5; 11 positions agree with TRBD2. Trimming removed 5 bases from V and 5 bases from J; junction bases left unmatched: 4. Germline V gene lookup returns CDR1 LGHDT and CDR2 YNNKEL (reference sequence). The CDR3 runs 14 residues. In DNA form, the CDR3 reads TGTGCCAGCAGCTCGGGACTAGCGGAGGAGACCCAGTACTTC. This codes for CASSSGLAEETQYF.

The table lists this clonotype with many counts. The V gene is TRBV6-1, the J gene TRBJ1-2; TRBD1 matches 8 bases. The CDR3 runs 13 residues. Germline lookup yields CDR1 MNHNS and CDR2 SASEGT. With 3 bases clipped from V and 7 bases from J, the junction kept 4 bases outside the gene matches. CDR3 region: CASSDLTGGGYTF. The CDR3 DNA sequence: TGTGCCAGCAGTGACCTAACAGGGGGTGGCTACACCTTC.

This clonotype has more than one count but fewer than ten. The chain carries TRBV5-1 and TRBJ1-4, with D maybe TRBD1 (5 bases). Germline values: CDR1 SGHRS, CDR2 YFSETQ. Trimming removed 4 bases at V and 0 bases at J, with 10 bases between. CDR3 length equals 15 residues. CDR3 sequence (DNA): TGCGCCAGCAGCCTCCGGGACCCAACTAATGAAAAACTGTTTTTT. Amino acid sequence: CASSLRDPTNEKLFF.

This clonotype was detected many times. The chain couples TRBV28 to TRBJ1-2, with 9 bases matching TRBD1. J lost 3 bases, V lost 1 base, and 3 bases had no gene match. The germline V gene has CDR1 MDHEN and CDR2 SYDVKM. The CDR3 sequence is 15 residues long. Here the CDR3 DNA reads TGTGCCAGCAGTTTATTCTGGACAGGGGACTATGGCTACACCTTC. It specifies CASSLFWTGDYGYTF.

This clonotype was seen a few times. The chain couples TRBV28 to TRBJ1-2; no clear D gene. Deletions cut 5 bases from V and 1 base from J, with 14 bases between. CDR3 length equals 15 residues. Germline V lookup: CDR1 MDHEN, CDR2 SYDVKM. The DNA of the CDR3 is TGTGCCAGCAGTCCCCCCCCCCCCGGTAACTATGGCTACACCTTC. This sequence encodes CASSPPPPGNYGYTF.

This clonotype was seen at least ten times. This chain joins TRBV20-1 and TRBJ2-7, with 11 bases fitting TRBD2. Germline V gives CDR1 DFQATT, CDR2 SNEGSKA (reference sequence). The CDR3 loop spans 14 amino acids. The J segment lost 2 bases and the V segment lost 6 bases, leaving 6 bases of the junction unmatched. The CDR3 is CSARSGRGPYEQYF. CDR3 bases: TGCAGTGCCCGTAGCGGGAGGGGGCCCTACGAGCAGTACTTC.

The J gene is TRBJ2-7, the V gene TRBV14; D not certain. The germline V and J ends were trimmed by 4 bases and 6 bases, with 22 bases remaining between them. This CDR3 has 16 amino acids. Germline-derived CDR1 and CDR2 are SGHDN and FVKESK. CDR3 region: CASSPLFRANRGEQYF. The DNA of the CDR3 is TGTGCCAGCAGCCCCCTCTTCCGGGCCAACCGTGGCGAGCAGTACTTC. The whole variable domain, remainder taken from reference TRBV14 and TRBJ2-7, is EAGVTQFPSHSVIEKGQTVTLRCDPISGHDNLYWYRRVMGKEIKFLLHFVKESKQDESGMPNNRFLAERTGGTYSTLKVQPAELEDSGVYFCASSPLFRANRGEQYFGPGTRLTVT.

This clonotype was seen repeatedly, ten times or more. The gene calls are TRBV18 and TRBJ1-5, with D possibly TRBD1 on 5 matching bases. Per germline, CDR1 KGHSH and CDR2 LQKENI. The length of the CDR3 is 17 residues. Trimming pared 2 bases from V and 1 base from J, leaving 15 bases between. The CDR3 loop reads CASSPEKDRGSNQPQHF. The DNA of the CDR3 is TGTGCCAGCTCACCAGAAAAAGACAGAGGGAGCAATCAGCCCCAGCATTTT. Full variable domain (missing parts from reference TRBV18 and TRBJ1-5): NAGVMQNPRHLVRRRGQEARLRCSPMKGHSHVYWYRQLPEEGLKFMVYLQKENIIDESGMPKERFSAEFPKEGPSILRIQQVVRGDSAAYFCASSPEKDRGSNQPQHFGDGTRLSIL.

This clonotype was picked up a small number of times. The genes are TRBV5-8 and TRBJ2-5, with TRBD2 matching 12 bases. The J segment lost 5 bases and the V segment lost 2 bases, leaving 7 bases of the junction unmatched. The CDR3 has 16 amino acids. The germline CDR1 and CDR2 sequences are SGHTS and YDEGEE. CDR3 DNA: TGTGCCAGCAGCTTTCTCGGACTAGCGGGGAAGGAGACCCAGTACTTC. It translates to CASSFLGLAGKETQYF. Full variable domain (rest looked up from reference TRBV5-8 and TRBJ2-5): EAGVTQSPTHLIKTRGQQATLRCSPISGHTSVYWYQQALGLGLQFLLWYDEGEERNRGNFPPRFSGRQFPNYSSELNVNALELEDSALYLCASSFLGLAGKETQYFGPGTRLLVL.

This clonotype came up a few times. The chain recombines TRBV9 with TRBJ2-7; 10 bases are a match to TRBD1. In germline, CDR1 is SGDLS, CDR2 YYNGEE. The CDR3 extends over 14 amino acids. V lost 3 bases, J lost 3 bases, and 3 bases stayed unmatched. CDR3 residues: CASSEGTGDYEQYF. The CDR3 region has the DNA TGTGCCAGCAGCGAGGGGACAGGGGACTACGAGCAGTACTTC. Supplemented by reference TRBV9 and TRBJ2-7, the full variable domain reads DSGVTQTPKHLITATGQRVTLRCSPRSGDLSVYWYQQSLDQGLQFLIQYYNGEERAKGNILERFSAQQFPDLHSELNLSSLELGDSALYFCASSEGTGDYEQYFGPGTRLTVT.

This clonotype was counted a few times. This may come from a read error, since a much larger clone is one base off. This chain uses TRBV2 with TRBJ1-3; no reliable D call. CDR3 size: 14 residues. Looked up from germline, CDR1 is SNHLY and CDR2 is FYNNEI. Trimming pared 4 bases from V and 0 bases from J, leaving 7 bases between. In DNA, the CDR3 is TGTGCCAGCAGTGTCGACCTCTCTGGAAACACCATATATTTT. Encoded protein: CASSVDLSGNTIYF.

Ten or more counts support this clonotype. The chain combines TRBV12-5 with TRBJ1-2; D gene ambiguous. Per the germline V gene, CDR1 is LGHNT and CDR2 is FRNRAP. The CDR3 length is 17 residues. V was pared by 0 bases and J by 1 base, with 15 bases between. The CDR3 loop is CASGLVAGTKINYGYTF. DNA for the CDR3: TGTGCTAGTGGTTTGGTGGCTGGTACCAAGATTAACTATGGCTACACCTTC. The full variable domain, rest sourced from reference TRBV12-5 and TRBJ1-2, is DARVTQTPRHKVTEMGQEVTMRCQPILGHNTVFWYRQTMMQGLELLAYFRNRAPLDDSGMPKDRFSAEMPDATLATLKIQPSEPRDSAVYFCASGLVAGTKINYGYTFGSGTRLTVV.

This clonotype was seen many times. The V gene is TRBV30, the J gene TRBJ1-4; the D is unclear. CDR3 size: 13 residues. Germline V gene lookup returns CDR1 GTSNPN and CDR2 SVGIG (reference sequence). With 4 bases removed from V and 1 base from J, the gap between germline ends came to 7 bases. The CDR3 here is CAWTRLTNEKLFF. CDR3 sequence (DNA): TGTGCCTGGACAAGACTAACTAATGAAAAACTGTTTTTT.

This clonotype has a count of ten or more. V and J are TRBV28 and TRBJ1-5; D remains ambiguous. The CDR3 loop spans 13 amino acids. Trimming shortened V by 6 bases and J by 4 bases, and 10 bases separated the two germline ends. The germline V gene encodes CDR1 MDHEN and CDR2 SYDVKM. Here the CDR3 reads CASSPPLNQPQHF. The DNA for the CDR3 is TGTGCCAGCAGCCCCCCATTAAATCAGCCCCAGCATTTT.

In its sample, this clonotype was seen many times. The DNA for the CDR3 is TGTGCCAGCAGCTTAGTGGCCCGGGATAAGATTGAGCAGTTCTTC. Translating gives CASSLVARDKIEQFF. V gene TRBV11-2 combines with J gene TRBJ2-1; D might be TRBD2 (5 bases). V was cut by 1 base and J by 9 bases, with 16 bases left in between. Germline CDR1 SGHAT, CDR2 FQNNGV. This CDR3 is built from 15 residues.

This clonotype was observed at least ten times. The chain is built from TRBV4-1 and TRBJ2-1; D unresolved. CDR3 length: 14 residues. Germline lookup yields CDR1 MGHRA and CDR2 YSYEKL. V lost 5 bases and J lost 5, with 13 bases in between. CDR3 nucleotide sequence: TGCGCCAGCAGCGGTAATAGAACACACAATGAGCAGTTCTTC. Residues: CASSGNRTHNEQFF.

This clonotype was picked up many times. The chain couples TRBV7-3 to TRBJ2-2, with D unclear. Trimming took off 2 bases at V and 4 bases at J, with 5 bases between the two ends. CDR3 length: 13 amino acids. Looked up from germline, CDR1 is SGHTA and CDR2 is FQGTGA. CDR3 coding DNA: TGTGCCAGCAGCTTATCAGGCACCGGGGAGCTGTTTTTT. Its protein is CASSLSGTGELFF.

This clonotype was seen many times. The chain couples TRBV6-2 or TRBV6-3 to TRBJ2-5; D not resolved. Trimming pared 1 base from V and 1 base from J, leaving 1 base between. The CDR3 has 12 amino acids. Germline CDR1 and CDR2: MNHEY and SVGEGT. CDR3 residues: CASSYFQETQYF. DNA of the CDR3: TGTGCCAGCAGTTACTTCCAAGAGACCCAGTACTTC.

This clonotype was seen at least ten times. The rearrangement uses TRBV20-1 and TRBJ1-1, with a tentative D call TRBD1 (5 bases). The CDR3 has 13 amino acids. Germline V gives CDR1 DFQATT, CDR2 SNEGSKA (reference sequence). V shed 2 bases and J shed 4 bases, with 11 bases lying between them. The CDR3 DNA follows: TGCAGTGCTAGATGGCAGGGTGGCACTGAAGCTTTCTTT. The encoded protein is CSARWQGGTEAFF.

The genes are TRBV4-2 and TRBJ2-1; possibly TRBD1 for D (6 bases). Trimming removed 2 bases from V and 8 bases from J, with 22 bases in between. CDR3 length equals 17 residues. From germline, CDR1 is LGHNA and CDR2 YNFKEQ. CDR3 residues: CASSQTDSYSDGDEQFF. The CDR3 DNA is TGTGCCAGCAGCCAAACGGACAGCTACAGTGATGGTGATGAGCAGTTCTTC.

The chain couples TRBV5-6 to TRBJ1-1; possible D gene TRBD1, 5 bases. Trimming left V 7 bases short and J 10 bases short, with 23 bases between. Germline V gene sequence: CDR1 SGHDT, CDR2 YYEEEE. This CDR3 spans 14 amino acids. In DNA, the CDR3 is TGTGCCAGCGGCATAATGCGTGAGGGGAATGGAGCTTTCTTT. This encodes CASGIMREGNGAFF.